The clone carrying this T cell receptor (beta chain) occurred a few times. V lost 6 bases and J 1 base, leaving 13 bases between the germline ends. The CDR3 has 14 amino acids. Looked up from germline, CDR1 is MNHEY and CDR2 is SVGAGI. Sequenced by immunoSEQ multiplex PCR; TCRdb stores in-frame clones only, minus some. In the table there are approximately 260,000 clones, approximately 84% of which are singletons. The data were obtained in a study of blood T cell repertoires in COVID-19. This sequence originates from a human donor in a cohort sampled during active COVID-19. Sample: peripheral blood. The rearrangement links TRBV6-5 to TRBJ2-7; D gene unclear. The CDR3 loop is CASSMTESSYEQYF. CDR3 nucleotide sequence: TGTGCCAGCAGCATGACTGAAAGTTCCTACGAGCAGTACTTC.